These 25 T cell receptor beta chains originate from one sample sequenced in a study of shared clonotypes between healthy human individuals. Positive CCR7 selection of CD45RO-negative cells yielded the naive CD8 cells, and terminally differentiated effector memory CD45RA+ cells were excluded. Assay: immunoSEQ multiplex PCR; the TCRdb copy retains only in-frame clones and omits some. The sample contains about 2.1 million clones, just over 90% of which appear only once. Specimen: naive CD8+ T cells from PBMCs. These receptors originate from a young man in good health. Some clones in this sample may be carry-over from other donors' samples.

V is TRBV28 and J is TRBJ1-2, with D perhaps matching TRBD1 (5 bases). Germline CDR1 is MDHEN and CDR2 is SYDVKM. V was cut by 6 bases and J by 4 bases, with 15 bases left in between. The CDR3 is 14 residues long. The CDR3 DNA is TGTGCCAGCAGCCCAGAGATGGGGGGCTATGGCTACACCTTC. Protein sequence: CASSPEMGGYGYTF.

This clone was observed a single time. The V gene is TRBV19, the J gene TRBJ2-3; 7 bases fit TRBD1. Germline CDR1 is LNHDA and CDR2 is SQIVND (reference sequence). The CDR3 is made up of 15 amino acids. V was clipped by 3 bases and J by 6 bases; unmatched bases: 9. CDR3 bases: TGTGCCAGTAGTATTCATGACAGGGCTGGGGATACGCAGTATTTT. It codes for CASSIHDRAGDTQYF.

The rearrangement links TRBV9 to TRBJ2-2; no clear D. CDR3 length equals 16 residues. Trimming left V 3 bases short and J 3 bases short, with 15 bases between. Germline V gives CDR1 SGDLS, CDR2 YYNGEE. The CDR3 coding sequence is TGTGCCAGCAGCGGACTTGGCGGAAGATACACCGGGGAGCTGTTTTTT. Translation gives CASSGLGGRYTGELFF.

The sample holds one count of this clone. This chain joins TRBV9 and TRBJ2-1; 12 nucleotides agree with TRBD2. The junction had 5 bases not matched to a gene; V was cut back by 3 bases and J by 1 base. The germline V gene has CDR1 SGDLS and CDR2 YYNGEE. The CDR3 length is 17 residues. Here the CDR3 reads CASSDTGTSGSYNEQFF. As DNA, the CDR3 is TGTGCCAGCAGCGACACCGGGACTAGCGGGTCCTACAATGAGCAGTTCTTC. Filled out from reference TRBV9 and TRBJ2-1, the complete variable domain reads DSGVTQTPKHLITATGQRVTLRCSPRSGDLSVYWYQQSLDQGLQFLIQYYNGEERAKGNILERFSAQQFPDLHSELNLSSLELGDSALYFCASSDTGTSGSYNEQFFGPGTRLTVL.

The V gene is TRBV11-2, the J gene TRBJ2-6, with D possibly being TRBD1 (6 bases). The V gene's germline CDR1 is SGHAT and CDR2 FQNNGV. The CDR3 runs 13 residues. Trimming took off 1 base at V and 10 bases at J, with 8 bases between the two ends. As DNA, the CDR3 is TGTGCCAGCAGCTTAGGAACAGGGAACGTCCTGACTTTC. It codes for CASSLGTGNVLTF.

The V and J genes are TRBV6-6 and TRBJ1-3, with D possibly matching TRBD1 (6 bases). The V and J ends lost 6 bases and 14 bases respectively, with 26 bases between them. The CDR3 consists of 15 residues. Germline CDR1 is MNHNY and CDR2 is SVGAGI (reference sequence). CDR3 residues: CASSDLAGGLLAVYF. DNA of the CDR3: TGTGCCAGCAGCGACCTGGCGGGGGGCTTGCTCGCCGTATATTTT.

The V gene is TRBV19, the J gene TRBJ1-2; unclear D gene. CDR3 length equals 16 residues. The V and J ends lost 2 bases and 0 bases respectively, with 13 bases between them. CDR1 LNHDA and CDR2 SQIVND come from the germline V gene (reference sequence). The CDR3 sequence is CASSIRRQKANYGYTF. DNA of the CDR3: TGTGCCAGTAGTATAAGACGGCAAAAAGCTAACTATGGCTACACCTTC.

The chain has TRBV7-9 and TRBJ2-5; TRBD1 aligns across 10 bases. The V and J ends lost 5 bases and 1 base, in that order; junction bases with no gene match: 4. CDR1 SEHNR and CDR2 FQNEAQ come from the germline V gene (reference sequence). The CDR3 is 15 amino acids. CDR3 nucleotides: TGTGCCAGCAGCGAGGACAGGGGGACCCAAGAGACCCAGTACTTC. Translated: CASSEDRGTQETQYF.

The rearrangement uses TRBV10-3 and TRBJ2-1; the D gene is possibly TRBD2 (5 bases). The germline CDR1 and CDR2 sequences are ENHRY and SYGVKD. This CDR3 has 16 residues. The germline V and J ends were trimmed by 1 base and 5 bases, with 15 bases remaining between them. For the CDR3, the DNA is TGTGCCATCAGTGAGTTGGTGACGGGGATCGACAATGAGCAGTTCTTC. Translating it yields CAISELVTGIDNEQFF.

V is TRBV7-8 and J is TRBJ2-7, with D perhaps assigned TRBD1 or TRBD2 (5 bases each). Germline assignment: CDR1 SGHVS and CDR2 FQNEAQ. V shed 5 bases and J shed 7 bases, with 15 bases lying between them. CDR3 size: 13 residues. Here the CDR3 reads CASSEGRWHEQYF. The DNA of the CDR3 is TGTGCCAGCAGCGAGGGGCGGTGGCATGAGCAGTACTTC.

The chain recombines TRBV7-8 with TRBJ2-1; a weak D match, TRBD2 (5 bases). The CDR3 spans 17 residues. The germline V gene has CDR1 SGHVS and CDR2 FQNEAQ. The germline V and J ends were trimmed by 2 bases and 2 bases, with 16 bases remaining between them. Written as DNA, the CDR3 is TGTGCCAGCAGCTTATACTTTAGGGAGTCTACCTACAATGAGCAGTTCTTC. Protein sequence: CASSLYFRESTYNEQFF.

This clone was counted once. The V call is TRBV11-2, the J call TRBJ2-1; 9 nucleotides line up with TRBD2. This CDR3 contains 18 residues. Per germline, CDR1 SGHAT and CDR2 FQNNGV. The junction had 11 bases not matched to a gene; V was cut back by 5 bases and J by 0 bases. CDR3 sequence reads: CASSGVGAGGPSYNEQFF. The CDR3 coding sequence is TGTGCCAGCAGCGGAGTCGGGGCGGGAGGGCCCTCCTACAATGAGCAGTTCTTC.

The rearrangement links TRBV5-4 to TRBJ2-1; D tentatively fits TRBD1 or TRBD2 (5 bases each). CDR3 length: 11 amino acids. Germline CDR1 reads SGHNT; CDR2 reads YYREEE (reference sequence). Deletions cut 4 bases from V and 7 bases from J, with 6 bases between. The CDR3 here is CASSGGNEQFF. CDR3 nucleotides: TGTGCCAGCAGCGGGGGAAATGAGCAGTTCTTC. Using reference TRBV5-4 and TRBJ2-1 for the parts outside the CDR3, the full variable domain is ETGVTQSPTHLIKTRGQQVTLRCSSQSGHNTVSWYQQALGQGPQFIFQYYREEENGRGNFPPRFSGLQFPNYSSELNVNALELDDSALYLCASSGGNEQFFGPGTRLTVL.

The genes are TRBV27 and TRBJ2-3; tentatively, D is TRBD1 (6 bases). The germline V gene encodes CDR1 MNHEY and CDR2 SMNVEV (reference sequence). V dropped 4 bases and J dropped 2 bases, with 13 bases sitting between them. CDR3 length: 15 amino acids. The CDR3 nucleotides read TGTGCCAGCAGTTGGGGGCAGGGGCCCACAGATACGCAGTATTTT. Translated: CASSWGQGPTDTQYF.

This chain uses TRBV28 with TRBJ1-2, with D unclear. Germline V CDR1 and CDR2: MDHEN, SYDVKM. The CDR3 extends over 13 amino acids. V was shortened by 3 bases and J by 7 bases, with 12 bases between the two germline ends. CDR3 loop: CASSFQPTGGYTF. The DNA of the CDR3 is TGTGCCAGCAGTTTCCAGCCAACCGGTGGCTACACCTTC.

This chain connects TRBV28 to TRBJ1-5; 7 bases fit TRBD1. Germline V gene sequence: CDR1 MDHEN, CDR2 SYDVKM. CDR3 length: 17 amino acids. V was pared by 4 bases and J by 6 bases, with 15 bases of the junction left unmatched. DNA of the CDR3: TGTGCCAGCAGTTCCAAATACACCAACAGGGGAAGTCAGCCCCAGCATTTT. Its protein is CASSSKYTNRGSQPQHF.

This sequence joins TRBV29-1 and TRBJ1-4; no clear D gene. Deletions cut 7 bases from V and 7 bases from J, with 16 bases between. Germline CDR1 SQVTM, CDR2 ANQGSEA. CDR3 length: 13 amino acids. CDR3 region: CSALTVGAEKLFF. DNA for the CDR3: TGCAGCGCACTAACAGTCGGAGCTGAAAAACTGTTTTTT. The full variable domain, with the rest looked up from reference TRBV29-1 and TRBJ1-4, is SAVISQKPSRDICQRGTSLTIQCQVDSQVTMMFWYRQQPGQSLTLIATANQGSEATYESGFVIDKFPISRPNLTFSTLTVSNMSPEDSSIYLCSALTVGAEKLFFGSGTQLSVL.

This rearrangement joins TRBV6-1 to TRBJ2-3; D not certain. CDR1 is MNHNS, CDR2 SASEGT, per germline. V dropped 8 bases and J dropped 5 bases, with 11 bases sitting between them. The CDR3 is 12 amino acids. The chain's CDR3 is CASHEGGDTQYF. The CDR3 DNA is TGTGCCAGCCATGAAGGTGGAGATACGCAGTATTTT.

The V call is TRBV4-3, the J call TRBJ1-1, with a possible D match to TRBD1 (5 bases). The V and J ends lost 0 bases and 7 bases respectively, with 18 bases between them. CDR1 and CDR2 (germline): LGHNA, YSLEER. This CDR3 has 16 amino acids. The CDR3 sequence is CASSQDPLIRAHEAFF. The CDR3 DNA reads TGCGCCAGCAGCCAAGACCCCCTAATCAGGGCTCATGAAGCTTTCTTT.

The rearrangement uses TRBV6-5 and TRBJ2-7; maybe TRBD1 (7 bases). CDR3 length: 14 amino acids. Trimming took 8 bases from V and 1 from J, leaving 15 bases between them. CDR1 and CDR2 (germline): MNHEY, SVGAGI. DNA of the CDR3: TGTGCCAGCTCAGGGGGGCCGTTATCCTACGAGCAGTACTTC. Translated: CASSGGPLSYEQYF.

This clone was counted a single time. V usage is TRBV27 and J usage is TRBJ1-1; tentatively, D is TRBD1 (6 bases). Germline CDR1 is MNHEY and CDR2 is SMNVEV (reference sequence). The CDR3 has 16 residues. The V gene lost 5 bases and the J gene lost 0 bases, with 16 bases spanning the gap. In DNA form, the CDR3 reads TGTGCCAGCAGTGCTGGGGCAGGGGTGGTGAACACTGAAGCTTTCTTT. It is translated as CASSAGAGVVNTEAFF.

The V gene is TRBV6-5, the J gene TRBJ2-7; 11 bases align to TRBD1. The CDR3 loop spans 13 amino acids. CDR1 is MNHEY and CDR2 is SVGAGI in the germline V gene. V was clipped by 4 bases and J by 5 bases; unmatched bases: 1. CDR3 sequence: CASSWTGGDEQYF. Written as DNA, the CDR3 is TGTGCCAGCAGTTGGACAGGGGGCGACGAGCAGTACTTC.

CDR3 DNA: TGTGCCAGCAGTACAACAGGGGCGGAAGAGACCCAGTACTTC. Its protein is CASSTTGAEETQYF. V is TRBV7-9 and J is TRBJ2-5, with 7 bases identical to TRBD1. V was clipped by 6 bases and J by 3 bases; unmatched bases: 7. The CDR3 length is 14 residues. Germline CDR1 is SEHNR and CDR2 is FQNEAQ (reference sequence).

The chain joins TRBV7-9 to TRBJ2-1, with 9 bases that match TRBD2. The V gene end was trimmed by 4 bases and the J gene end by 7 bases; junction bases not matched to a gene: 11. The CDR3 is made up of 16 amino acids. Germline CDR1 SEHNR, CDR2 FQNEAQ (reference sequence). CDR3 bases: TGTGCCAGCAGCTCCCCATCGCGGGAGGGCCCTAATGAGCAGTTCTTC. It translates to CASSSPSREGPNEQFF.

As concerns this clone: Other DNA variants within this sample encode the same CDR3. The CDR3 sequence is CASSSRTGQETQYF. In nucleotides, the CDR3 is TGTGCCAGCAGCAGCAGGACAGGTCAAGAGACCCAGTACTTC. This chain links TRBV7-9 with TRBJ2-5; TRBD1 aligns across 7 bases. J was trimmed by 2 bases and V by 5 bases; bases with no gene match: 5. The V gene's germline CDR1 is SEHNR and CDR2 FQNEAQ (reference sequence). The CDR3 spans 14 residues.